This entry concerns a single TCR beta chain. Its antigen is currently unknown. These data are taken from a study of T cells in tuberculosis. Study-level background: T cells were selected with CD1B tetramers loaded with glucose monomycolate.

Clones were read by immunoSEQ multiplex PCR, and TCRdb kept only the in-frame ones, dropping some. The repertoire consists of 37,000 or so clones, with about 94% occurring once and the leading ten covering roughly 12%. Study-level findings and limits: Smaller alpha distances in active tuberculosis partly reflected shorter CDR3-alpha lengths.

Germline CDR1 LGHNA, CDR2 YSLEER. The CDR3 has 17 residues. The germline V and J ends were trimmed by 0 bases and 4 bases, with 16 bases remaining between them. V usage is TRBV4-3 and J usage is TRBJ2-1; tentatively, D is TRBD2 (6 bases). The sequencing input was PBMCs. The sequence was collected from a donor under 30 with latent tuberculosis or without tuberculosis infection. Some clones in this sample may be carry-over from other donors' samples. The CDR3 nucleotides read TGCGCCAGCAGCCAAGATCGGGGGACGGAACAGTACAATGAGCAGTTCTTC. This encodes CASSQDRGTEQYNEQFF.